The clone carrying this T cell receptor (beta chain) is judged medium-sized. Its target is not known. With 4 bases removed from V and 2 bases from J, the gap between germline ends came to 10 bases. Germline-derived CDR1 and CDR2 are MNHEY and SVGAGI. The CDR3 has 14 residues. These data originate in a study of vaccination and CD4 T cells after COVID-19. Study-wide results and caveats: Median SARS-CoV-2-reactive clonotypes rose from roughly 22 to 38, not significantly. Convalescent patients' median share of reactive clones seen only post-vaccination was approximately 85%.

Treatment here: approximately 9-day PBMC culture with coronavirus spike peptide pools or control peptides (ViraFEST assay). Researchers grew the cells for approximately 9 days and then pulled out CD4+ T cells by negative selection. At the Johns Hopkins FTIC core, DNA taken from cultured CD4+ T cells was sequenced by way of the Oncomine TCR Beta short-read assay. MiXCR, applied by TCRdb to the PCR reads, yields one record per CDR3 protein. Altogether approximately 3,500 distinct CDR3 sequences are present, 16% being singletons, with the ten largest covering roughly an eighth. The TCR originated in a human donor who had recovered from COVID-19. The chain couples TRBV6-5 to TRBJ2-3; D call uncertain. The sequenced material came from CD4+ T cells from blood, cultured in vitro. The CDR3 coding sequence is TGTGCCAGCAGTTTTACCCAACCCACAGATACGCAGTATTTT. It translates to CASSFTQPTDTQYF.